What follows describes a single T cell receptor (beta chain). As originally analysed: Using reference gene primer amplification, nucleated cell counts were estimated. Sequencing was performed with immunoSEQ multiplex PCR; in TCRdb, only in-frame clones are kept and a portion is missing. V, J and clone size are those of that table, while D and trimming were read from the DNA. Among more than 300,000 clones listed, approximately 89% were seen once. Enrollment of patients from Seattle took place during active infection, with longitudinal follow-up. The data were taken from a study of blood T cell repertoires in COVID-19. Study at large: Samples representing acute and convalescent COVID-19 were sourced from the United States, Italy and Spain. T cells, B-cell-depleted T cells, or PBMCs provided the cDNA or gDNA that served as material.

Losses at the gene ends were 0 bases for V and 4 bases for J; bases not matched to a gene: 8. This CDR3 has 17 amino acids. Germline V gene data show CDR1 as SGDLS and CDR2 as YYNGEE. This receptor was identified in a woman in her 30s with COVID-19, enrolled during active disease. The chain is built from TRBV9 and TRBJ2-1, with 9 bases matching TRBD2. The material sequenced was peripheral blood. CDR3 region: CASSVALAGTGYNEQFF. The CDR3 region has the DNA TGTGCCAGCAGCGTAGCCCTAGCGGGGACCGGATACAATGAGCAGTTCTTC.